The rows below give T cell receptor beta chains drawn from one sample of a study of CD8+ T cells in alopecia areata. Generated by immunoSEQ multiplex PCR, the TCRdb table keeps only in-frame clones and is missing some. This table holds around 100,000 clones, 70% to 80% found once. Specimen: CD8+ T cells sorted from blood, collected at approximately week 45, from a patient treated with tofacitinib. The origin of the receptors is a human donor with alopecia areata. CDR3s include the opening cysteine and the closing phenylalanine or tryptophan. A D gene is named only where the DNA matches it firmly. Clone size is given for some rows only: seen once, a few or many times, or a class if the clone is expanded.

>TRBD2|NA|TRBJ2-1|TRBV10-3
TGTGCCATCAGTGAGGGCGGGGGGGAGTATGAGCAGTTCTTC
CAISEGGGEYEQFF
>TRBD1|NA|TRBJ1-1|TRBV4-1
TGCGCCAGCAGCGCCGCAGGGGGCACTGAAGCTTTCTTT
CASSAAGGTEAFF
>NA|NA|TRBJ2-7|TRBV29-1
TGCAGCGTTGACGTGGGGGGGCGAGACGAGCAGTACTTC
CSVDVGGRDEQYF
>NA|NA|TRBJ1-1|TRBV6-5
TGTGCCAGCACCCTTCAAAGATCGGGGAACACTGAAGCTTTCTTT
CASTLQRSGNTEAFF
>TRBD1|NA|TRBJ1-1|TRBV29-1
TGCAGCGCCGACAGGGCCCCCGGGGAAGCTTTCTTT
CSADRAPGEAFF
>NA|once|TRBJ2-7|TRBV6-1
TGTGCCAGCAGTAATCCGGGACACATTTCCTACGAGCAGTACTTC
CASSNPGHISYEQYF
>NA|NA|TRBJ2-7|TRBV29-1
TGCAGCGTCTCCCCCCTGTCCTCCTACGAGCAGTACTTC
CSVSPLSSYEQYF
>TRBD1|NA|TRBJ2-4|TRBV10-3
TGTGCCATCAGTCCGGAGGACAGGGCGGACATTCAGTACTTC
CAISPEDRADIQYF
>NA|once|TRBJ2-2|TRBV5-6
TGTGCCAGCAGCTGGGGGACATCCGGGGAGCTGTTTTTT
CASSWGTSGELFF
>NA|NA|TRBJ1-4|TRBV7-6
TGTGCCAGCAGCTTAGCCCCAGGGATACCAACTAATGAAAAACTGTTTTTT
CASSLAPGIPTNEKLFF
>NA|once|TRBJ1-5|TRBV19
TGTGCCAGTAGTAAGGCAGGGGAAGAAGACAATCAGCCCCAGCATTTT
CASSKAGEEDNQPQHF
>NA|few|TRBJ2-5|TRBV30
TGTGCCTGGAGCCTATACACAGGGGAGACCCAGTACTTC
CAWSLYTGETQYF
>NA|NA|TRBJ2-7|TRBV7-6
TGTGCCAGCAGCTTAGATCCACGTCCGGCCGTGGACGAGCAGTACTTC
CASSLDPRPAVDEQYF
>NA|NA|TRBJ1-1|TRBV27
TGTGCCAGCAGTTCCTTCAGCCGCAGGGGCACTGAAGCTTTCTTT
CASSSFSRRGTEAFF
>TRBD2|NA|TRBJ2-1|TRBV2
TGTGCCAGCAGTGAAGCGGGGGCGACTAGCGGGGCTCTATTTGAGCAGTTCTTC
CASSEAGATSGALFEQFF
>TRBD1|few|TRBJ2-7|TRBV4-1
TGCGCCAGCAGCCAACGACAGGGCGACGAGCAGTACTTC
CASSQRQGDEQYF
>TRBD1|NA|TRBJ1-1|TRBV30
TGTGCCTGGAGTGTAGGGGGCGGAGAAGCTTTCTTT
CAWSVGGGEAFF
>NA|NA|TRBJ2-2|TRBV13
TGTGCCAGCAGCTTATCTGCGGGGAGGTACACCGGGGAGCTGTTTTTT
CASSLSAGRYTGELFF
>NA|NA|TRBJ2-2|TRBV29-1
TGCAGCGTAGAAACACCGGGCACAAGGACCGGGGAGCTGTTTTTT
CSVETPGTRTGELFF
>TRBD1|NA|TRBJ1-2|TRBV29-1
TGCAGCGTTGAACACCAGGAGGGACAGGTCGGATGGGGCTACACCTTC
CSVEHQEGQVGWGYTF
>NA|NA|TRBJ2-6|TRBV7-9
TGTGCCCCTAAGGCCTCTGGGGCCAACGTCCTGACTTTC
CAPKASGANVLTF
>TRBD2|many|TRBJ2-1|TRBV4-3
TGCGCCAGCAGCCTAGAAGGGCTAGCGGGGGGGCCGAATGAGCAGTTCTTC
CASSLEGLAGGPNEQFF
>NA|few|TRBJ2-2|TRBV4-3
TGCGCCAGCAGCCAAGGGGCAGCGAACACCGGGGAGCTGTTTTTT
CASSQGAANTGELFF
>NA|few|TRBJ2-6|TRBV7-9
TGTGCCAGCAGCTCAGGGGTTGGGGCCAACGTCCTGACTTTC
CASSSGVGANVLTF
>NA|NA|TRBJ2-1|TRBV9
TGTGCCAGCAGCGTAGGGGGCAGTGAGCAGCTCTTC
CASSVGGSEQLF
>NA|NA|TRBJ2-3|TRBV10-1
TGCGCCAGCAGTGGACTGTCCACAGCCGTGGCAGATACGCAGTATTTT
CASSGLSTAVADTQYF
>NA|few|TRBJ2-3|TRBV7-8
TGTGCCAGCAGCCAAACTAGGGATACGCAGTATTTT
CASSQTRDTQYF
>TRBD2|few|TRBJ2-1|TRBV9
TGTGCCAGCAGCGTAGGAGCGGGGGGAGGGGATGAGCAGTTCTTC
CASSVGAGGGDEQFF
>NA|few|TRBJ1-2|TRBV4-3
TGCGCCAGCAGCCCGGGGGACTCTAACTATGGCTACACCTTC
CASSPGDSNYGYTF
>NA|few|TRBJ2-7|TRBV5-4
TGTGCCAGCAGCTTCTATCCCGGGGACGAGCAGTACTTC
CASSFYPGDEQYF
>TRBD1|NA|TRBJ2-7|TRBV19
TGTGCCAGTAGTAAAACGGACAGGGGCCACGAGCAGTACTTC
CASSKTDRGHEQYF
>NA|NA|TRBJ2-7|TRBV4-1
TGCGCCAGCAGCCAACCCCTTGGCCCTATCGAGCAGTACTTC
CASSQPLGPIEQYF
>NA|NA|TRBJ1-6|TRBV7-8
TGTGCCAGCAGCTATCAAACGGGGGAGGGTAATTCACCCCTCCACTTT
CASSYQTGEGNSPLHF
>NA|NA|TRBJ2-7|TRBV30
TGTGCCTGGAGTGTCAGAGCCTACGAGCAGTACTTC
CAWSVRAYEQYF
>TRBD2|NA|TRBJ2-7|TRBV30
TGTGCCTGGAGTGTTCGGCTAGCGGGGGCCGTCCGGTTCCACGAGCAGTACTTC
CAWSVRLAGAVRFHEQYF